Following are 7 T cell receptor beta chains from one sample sequenced in a study of blood T cell repertoires in COVID-19. Sequencing used immunoSEQ multiplex PCR; TCRdb keeps in-frame clones, though not all of them. The sample lists about 230,000 clones, 81% occurring once. The source material was peripheral blood. These receptors were obtained from an elderly woman with COVID-19, enrolled during active disease.

The chain links TRBV14 to TRBJ1-2; 10 nucleotides match TRBD1. Germline assignment: CDR1 SGHDN and CDR2 FVKESK. Germline trimming cut 4 bases from V and 11 bases from J; bases unmatched to any gene: 7. The CDR3 loop spans 13 amino acids. The CDR3 nucleotides are TGTGCCAGCAGCCTGGACAGGGGGACGGCTTACACCTTC. Translated: CASSLDRGTAYTF. The variable domain in full, with the rest retrieved from reference TRBV14 and TRBJ1-2, is EAGVTQFPSHSVIEKGQTVTLRCDPISGHDNLYWYRRVMGKEIKFLLHFVKESKQDESGMPNNRFLAERTGGTYSTLKVQPAELEDSGVYFCASSLDRGTAYTFGSGTRLTVV.

This clone occurred a few times. This chain connects TRBV7-9 to TRBJ1-5; D perhaps matches TRBD1 (5 bases). Germline V gene lookup returns CDR1 SEHNR and CDR2 FQNEAQ (reference sequence). The germline V and J ends were trimmed by 3 bases and 3 bases, with 9 bases remaining between them. The CDR3 covers 14 residues. CDR3 sequence (DNA): TGTGCCAGCAGCTTTGAACAGGACAATCAGCCCCAGCATTTT. It translates to CASSFEQDNQPQHF.

CDR3 protein: CASSSTGTGFGYTF. In DNA form, the CDR3 reads TGTGCCAGCAGCTCCACCGGGACAGGGTTTGGCTACACCTTC. V gene TRBV5-4 combines with J gene TRBJ1-2, with TRBD1 matching over 9 bases. After removal of 3 bases from V and 7 bases from J, the junction contained 7 bases not matched to a gene. The germline gives CDR1 SGHNT, CDR2 YYREEE (reference sequence). The CDR3 contains 14 residues.

This clone was observed a single time. The J gene is TRBJ1-5, the V gene TRBV30; D gene ambiguous. The ends were cut back, 5 bases at V and 2 bases at J, with 10 bases in the middle. The CDR3 extends over 13 amino acids. Per the germline V gene, CDR1 is GTSNPN and CDR2 is SVGIG (reference sequence). CDR3 DNA sequence: TGTGCCTGGTCTCTACAGCGCAATCAGCCCCAGCATTTT. Residues: CAWSLQRNQPQHF.

In its sample, this clone was seen a few times. The chain uses TRBV7-9 and TRBJ2-2; 7 bases agree with TRBD2. The junction had 8 bases not matched to a gene; V was cut back by 3 bases and J by 4 bases. CDR3 length equals 16 residues. The germline gives CDR1 SEHNR, CDR2 FQNEAQ (reference sequence). The CDR3 coding sequence is TGTGCCAGCAGCTTTTGGAAGACGGGAGGCACCGGGGAGCTGTTTTTT. This codes for CASSFWKTGGTGELFF.

J is TRBJ2-2 and V is TRBV18; D call uncertain. Per the germline V gene, CDR1 is KGHSH and CDR2 is LQKENI. The CDR3 covers 13 residues. The ends were cut back, 3 bases at V and 6 bases at J, with 8 bases in the middle. The CDR3 coding sequence is TGTGCCAGCTCACCCCCCTTTCCCGGGGAGCTGTTTTTT. Translation: CASSPPFPGELFF.

The chain uses TRBV6-6 and TRBJ1-2; TRBD1 might be the D (6 bases). The germline CDR1 and CDR2 sequences are MNHNY and SVGAGI (reference sequence). Trimming removed 5 bases at V and 2 bases at J, with 18 bases between. This CDR3 region has 16 residues. The CDR3 coding sequence is TGTGCCAGCAGTCAGACCGACAGGAATCGCAACTATGGCTACACCTTC. This encodes CASSQTDRNRNYGYTF.